The clone carrying this TCR beta chain was observed a few times. The antigen remains unidentified. The data derive from a study of cytomegalovirus exposure and HLA in healthy donors. Study information: Genotyping of about 400 donors showed that roughly 83% belonged to the Caucasian-associated ancestry cluster. Study conclusions and caveats: Most TCR sequences were seen very rarely across donors, but some public TCRs occurred in many. CMV serostatus stood as the only immune exposure information on hand. The authors enumerated roughly 160 TCR beta chains as linked to cytomegalovirus.

CDR1 SGHNT and CDR2 YYREEE come from the germline V gene (reference sequence). V lost 4 bases and J lost 0, with 14 bases in between. The CDR3 extends over 16 amino acids. PCR involved 60 Vbeta and 13 Jbeta primers. The table came from immunoSEQ multiplex PCR; TCRdb's copy has only in-frame clones and leaves some out. The top ten clones hold approximately 3.4% of a sample with 45,000 to 65,000 clones, 60% to 80% of them seen once. The sequenced material came from PBMCs. The chain uses TRBV5-4 and TRBJ2-1, with D unclear. This sequence was found in a middle-aged woman in good health and CMV-seropositive. CDR3 sequence: CASSVALGGSYNEQFF. The CDR3 DNA follows: TGTGCCAGCAGCGTAGCACTGGGTGGCTCCTACAATGAGCAGTTCTTC.